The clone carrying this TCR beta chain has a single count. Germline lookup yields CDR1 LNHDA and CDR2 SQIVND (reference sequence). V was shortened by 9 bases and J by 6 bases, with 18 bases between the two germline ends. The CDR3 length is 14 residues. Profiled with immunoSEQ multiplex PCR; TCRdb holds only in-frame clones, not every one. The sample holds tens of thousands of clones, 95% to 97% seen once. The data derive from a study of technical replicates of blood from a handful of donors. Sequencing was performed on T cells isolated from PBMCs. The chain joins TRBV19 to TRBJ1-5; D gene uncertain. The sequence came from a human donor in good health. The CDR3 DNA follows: TGTGCCAGATGGCTTTTCCGCCAGGCTCAGCCCCAGCATTTT. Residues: CARWLFRQAQPQHF.